These 27 T cell receptor beta chains were sequenced from one sample in a study of blood T cell repertoires in COVID-19 (dated by TCRdb to the early 2020s). The method behind the library was the immunoSEQ multiplex PCR assay. In TCRdb, the immuneACCESS table is reduced to in-frame sequences with V and J assigned. These tables do not hold every clone; where another copy was compared, an unresolved V gene accounts for under half, and the others remain unexplained. Here the sample has 150,000 to 180,000 clones; around 85% occur a single time. The leading ten clones occupy 0.55% to 0.75% of the sample. Specimen: peripheral blood. Source of these receptors: a man in his 60s with COVID-19, enrolled during active disease.

The chain recombines TRBV3-1 (or the pseudogene TRBV3-2) with TRBJ1-6; TRBD1 aligns across 7 bases. Germline CDR1 and CDR2: LGHDT and YNNKEL (reference sequence). V dropped 5 bases and J dropped 7; count of bases not matched to a gene: 14. CDR3 length equals 17 residues. The CDR3 reads CASSNLGQVTPNSPLHF. The CDR3 DNA sequence: TGTGCCAGCAGCAACCTCGGACAGGTCACTCCGAATTCACCCCTCCACTTT.

V usage is TRBV4-1 and J usage is TRBJ1-3; maybe TRBD1 (5 bases). CDR3 length: 16 residues. The ends were cut back, 1 base at V and 0 bases at J, with 10 bases in the middle. CDR1 is MGHRA and CDR2 is YSYEKL in the germline V gene. The CDR3: CASSQVVGPSGNTIYF. DNA for the CDR3: TGCGCCAGCAGCCAAGTGGTGGGGCCCTCTGGAAACACCATATATTTT.

V is TRBV11-3 and J is TRBJ2-1, with TRBD2 identical over 8 bases. Trimming took 4 bases from V and 0 from J; bases not matched to a gene: 5. Germline CDR1 is SGHNT and CDR2 is YENEEA. CDR3 length equals 16 residues. Here the CDR3 reads CASSSNSGGSYNEQFF. CDR3 in DNA: TGTGCCAGCAGCTCCAACAGCGGGGGCTCCTACAATGAGCAGTTCTTC.

V and J are TRBV7-6 and TRBJ1-4, with 7 bases that match TRBD1. The CDR3 spans 18 residues. CDR1 is SGHVS, CDR2 FNYEAQ, per germline. The trim removed 3 bases at V and 0 bases at J, leaving 10 bases unmatched. CDR3 DNA sequence: TGTGCCAGCAGCTTCTTCCCTCAGGGGGATGCAACTAATGAAAAACTGTTTTTT. Amino acids: CASSFFPQGDATNEKLFF. Filled out from reference TRBV7-6 and TRBJ1-4, the complete variable domain reads GAGVSQSPRYKVTKRGQDVALRCDPISGHVSLYWYRQALGQGPEFLTYFNYEAQQDKSGLPNDRFSAERPEGSISTLTIQRTEQRDSAMYRCASSFFPQGDATNEKLFFGSGTQLSVL.

This clone was counted a single time. The chain is built from TRBV24-1 and TRBJ2-5; tentative D call: TRBD1 (7 bases). Looked up from germline, CDR1 is KGHDR and CDR2 is SFDVKD. Trimming removed 4 bases at V and 2 bases at J, with 16 bases between. The CDR3 has 16 residues. The CDR3 loop is CATSEPTGRSQETQYF. In DNA, the CDR3 is TGTGCCACCAGTGAACCGACAGGGAGGAGTCAAGAGACCCAGTACTTC.

The chain links TRBV5-4 to TRBJ2-7, with D possibly TRBD2 on 5 matching bases. Germline V gene lookup returns CDR1 SGHNT and CDR2 YYREEE (reference sequence). Trimming removed 2 bases from V and 4 bases from J, with 16 bases in between. CDR3 length equals 15 residues. CDR3 sequence (DNA): TGTGCCAGCAGCTTAGCAGGCCCGGGGATATACGAGCAGTACTTC. It translates to CASSLAGPGIYEQYF.

The genes are TRBV9 and TRBJ2-7; TRBD2 agrees at 7 bases. Germline CDR1 reads SGDLS; CDR2 reads YYNGEE. The CDR3 is made up of 14 amino acids. Trimming cost V 4 bases and J 3 bases; bases outside gene matches: 7. CDR3 loop: CASSPTSAYYEQYF. The CDR3 DNA sequence: TGTGCCAGCAGCCCTACTAGCGCCTACTACGAGCAGTACTTC.

This chain joins TRBV2 and TRBJ1-4; D is uncertain. Germline loops: CDR1 SNHLY, CDR2 FYNNEI. Trimming pared 4 bases from V and 6 bases from J, leaving 15 bases between. The CDR3 has 15 residues. The CDR3 nucleotides are TGTGCCAGCAGTGGGGCGGGAGCAGAGGATGAAAAACTGTTTTTT. Protein product: CASSGAGAEDEKLFF. Looking up the rest from reference TRBV2 and TRBJ1-4 gives the full variable domain: EPEVTQTPSHQVTQMGQEVILRCVPISNHLYFYWYRQILGQKVEFLVSFYNNEISEKSEIFDDQFSVERPDGSNFTLKIRSTKLEDSAMYFCASSGAGAEDEKLFFGSGTQLSVL.

Details on this clone: Sequence at one end of the junction differs from germline and may be a read error. The chain combines TRBV7-9 with TRBJ1-5; D perhaps matches TRBD1 (5 bases). This CDR3 spans 14 amino acids. Germline V gene sequence: CDR1 SEHNR, CDR2 FQNEAQ (reference sequence). The CDR3 DNA reads as TGTGCCAGCAGTTTAGAGGGGACTGGGCAGCCCCAGCATTTT. It translates to CASSLEGTGQPQHF.

The V call is TRBV28, the J call TRBJ1-1; D might be TRBD1 (5 bases). The V gene's germline CDR1 is MDHEN and CDR2 SYDVKM. This CDR3 has 16 amino acids. V shed 8 bases and J shed 10 bases, with 29 bases lying between them. CDR3 protein: CASAGFTGDHGVGAFF. Written as DNA, the CDR3 is TGTGCCAGCGCTGGGTTTACGGGGGACCATGGCGTCGGAGCTTTCTTT.

This clone was counted only a few times. V is TRBV7-2 and J is TRBJ2-7, with D perhaps TRBD1 (7 bases). V lost 2 bases to trimming and J lost 3 bases, with 11 bases between them. This CDR3 region has 14 residues. The V gene's germline CDR1 is SGHTA and CDR2 FQGNSA. As DNA, the CDR3 is TGTGCCAGCAGCTTACCAGGGGGGATCTACGAGCAGTACTTC. It codes for CASSLPGGIYEQYF.

The V and J genes are TRBV6-2 or TRBV6-3 and TRBJ1-2; 8 bases agree with TRBD1. There are 15 residues in the CDR3. CDR1 and CDR2 (germline): MNHEY, SVGEGT. The junction had 12 bases not matched to a gene; V was cut back by 5 bases and J by 7 bases. The CDR3 DNA is TGTGCCAGCAGTCCGCGGACAGGGAGAAGTACTGGCTACACCTTC. Translating it yields CASSPRTGRSTGYTF.

This chain uses TRBV19 with TRBJ1-6; 10 positions agree with TRBD1. V shed 6 bases and J 7 bases; nucleotides not matched to a gene: 6. Germline CDR1 and CDR2: LNHDA and SQIVND (reference sequence). The CDR3 contains 15 residues. The CDR3 region is CASRTDRGNNSPLHF. DNA for the CDR3: TGTGCCAGTAGAACGGACAGGGGGAACAATTCACCCCTCCACTTT.

The V and J genes are TRBV7-2 and TRBJ2-7; D not resolved. This CDR3 spans 13 amino acids. Germline CDR1 reads SGHTA; CDR2 reads FQGNSA. Trimming removed 4 bases from V and 3 bases from J, with 10 bases in between. CDR3 DNA sequence: TGTGCCAGCAGCTCACCACAGTTCTACGAGCAGTACTTC. Translation: CASSSPQFYEQYF.

The chain recombines TRBV7-9 with TRBJ1-3, with D unclear. The CDR3 loop spans 13 amino acids. V was pared by 3 bases and J by 1 base, with 4 bases between. Looked up from germline, CDR1 is SEHNR and CDR2 is FQNEAQ (reference sequence). The CDR3 protein is CASSFLSGNTIYF. CDR3 nucleotide sequence: TGTGCCAGCAGCTTCCTTTCTGGAAACACCATATATTTT.

The chain employs TRBV5-1 and TRBJ1-2; 8 positions match TRBD1. V lost 4 bases to trimming and J lost 2 bases; unmatched junction nucleotides: 4. The CDR3 sequence is 14 residues long. CDR1 and CDR2 from the germline V gene are SGHRS and YFSETQ. In DNA, the CDR3 is TGCGCCAGCAGCGGACAGGGAGCGAACTATGGCTACACCTTC. Encoded protein: CASSGQGANYGYTF.

This clone was counted a single time. The chain recombines TRBV29-1 with TRBJ1-5; D gene ambiguous. V dropped 4 bases and J dropped 2 bases, with 12 bases sitting between them. CDR3 length: 14 amino acids. Germline CDR1 reads SQVTM; CDR2 reads ANQGSEA. CDR3 protein: CSVVVETGNQPQHF. In DNA, the CDR3 is TGCAGCGTTGTGGTGGAGACGGGCAATCAGCCCCAGCATTTT.

The chain employs TRBV3-1 (or the pseudogene TRBV3-2) and TRBJ1-3, with no clear D. The CDR3 has 14 amino acids. V lost 4 bases, J lost 4 bases, and 11 bases lay in between. Germline V lookup: CDR1 LGHDT, CDR2 YNNKEL (reference sequence). This CDR3 is CASSPQVLGNTIYF. CDR3 nucleotide sequence: TGTGCCAGCAGCCCCCAGGTGCTAGGAAACACCATATATTTT.

The CDR3 nucleotides read TGTGCCAGCAGTTTCCGGAGAAGGGGAAATTCACCCCTCCACTTT. Translated, it gives CASSFRRRGNSPLHF. The rearrangement joins TRBV6-5 to TRBJ1-6, with D possibly matching TRBD1 (5 bases). The CDR3 length is 15 residues. Germline V gene data show CDR1 as MNHEY and CDR2 as SVGAGI. Trimming left V 4 bases short and J 7 bases short, with 14 bases between.

V is TRBV28 and J is TRBJ1-5, with 9 bases lining up with TRBD1. The germline gives CDR1 MDHEN, CDR2 SYDVKM. V was clipped by 7 bases and J by 8 bases; unmatched bases: 12. This CDR3 is 15 amino acids long. The CDR3 DNA sequence: TGTGCCAGCAAAAGGGACAGGGTAACGGGGGAGCCCCAGCATTTT. It is translated as CASKRDRVTGEPQHF.

The chain recombines TRBV6-2 or TRBV6-3 with TRBJ2-4, with D possibly TRBD1 on 7 matching bases. With 6 bases removed from V and 3 bases from J, the gap between germline ends came to 21 bases. CDR1 is MNHEY, CDR2 SVGEGT, per germline. The CDR3 runs 17 residues. CDR3 nucleotide sequence: TGTGCCAGCAGACCTTACAGCCAGGGGGGAGACAAAAACATTCAGTACTTC. Protein product: CASRPYSQGGDKNIQYF.

This chain connects TRBV29-1 to TRBJ1-2, with D perhaps matching TRBD1 (5 bases). Trimming stripped 0 bases from V and 6 bases from J, with 5 bases between. From germline, CDR1 is SQVTM and CDR2 ANQGSEA. The CDR3 runs 11 residues. CDR3 in amino acids: CSVEEGDGYTF. Here the CDR3 DNA reads TGCAGCGTTGAAGAAGGGGATGGCTACACCTTC.

CDR3 in amino acids: CASRLPGTGKNTEAFF. Here the CDR3 DNA reads TGTGCCAGCAGACTCCCCGGGACAGGGAAAAACACTGAAGCTTTCTTT. The rearrangement uses TRBV27 and TRBJ1-1, with 9 bases fitting TRBD1. The CDR3 contains 16 residues. V shed 6 bases, J shed 2 bases, and the junction held 10 bases outside the gene matches. The germline CDR1 and CDR2 sequences are MNHEY and SMNVEV (reference sequence).

J is TRBJ2-7 and V is TRBV5-6; 11 positions agree with TRBD1. Germline-derived CDR1 and CDR2 are SGHDT and YYEEEE. The CDR3 loop spans 14 amino acids. V shed 2 bases and J 5 bases; nucleotides not matched to a gene: 3. The chain's CDR3 is CASSFGQGAHEQYF. CDR3 sequence (DNA): TGTGCCAGCAGCTTCGGACAGGGGGCCCACGAGCAGTACTTC.

Only a few counts were recorded for this clone. This chain connects TRBV21-1 to TRBJ1-1; TRBD1 is the table's D call, not checked against the DNA. TRBV21-1 is a recognized pseudogene. This CDR3 is 16 amino acids long. CDR3 sequence: CASSSRTAALNTEAFF. For the CDR3, the DNA is TGTGCCAGCAGCTCCCGGACAGCCGCTTTGAACACTGAAGCTTTCTTT.

The chain has TRBV7-2 and TRBJ1-4; D gene unclear. Trimming removed 4 bases from V and 0 bases from J, with 9 bases in between. The CDR3 extends over 15 amino acids. CDR1 is SGHTA and CDR2 is FQGNSA in the germline V gene. CDR3 amino acids: CASSSSQATNEKLFF. CDR3 DNA: TGTGCCAGCAGCTCCTCTCAGGCAACTAATGAAAAACTGTTTTTT.

J is TRBJ1-2 and V is TRBV7-9; D is possibly TRBD1 (6 bases). The CDR3 extends over 16 amino acids. Trimming left V 2 bases short and J 5 bases short, with 18 bases between. Germline V gives CDR1 SEHNR, CDR2 FQNEAQ (reference sequence). CDR3 protein: CASSLTGAGVLYGYTF. The CDR3 DNA is TGTGCCAGCAGCTTAACTGGGGCAGGGGTTCTGTATGGCTACACCTTC.